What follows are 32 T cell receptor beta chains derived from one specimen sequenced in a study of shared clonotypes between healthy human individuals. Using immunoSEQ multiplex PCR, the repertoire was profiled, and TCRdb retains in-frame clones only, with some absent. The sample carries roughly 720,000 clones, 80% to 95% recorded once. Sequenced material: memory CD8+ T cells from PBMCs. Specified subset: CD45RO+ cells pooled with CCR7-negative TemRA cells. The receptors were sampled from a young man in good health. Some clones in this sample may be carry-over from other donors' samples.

CDR3 sequence: CASSFQTGAGGELFF. As DNA, the CDR3 is TGTGCCAGCAGCTTCCAGACAGGGGCGGGCGGGGAGCTGTTTTTT. The chain is built from TRBV7-6 and TRBJ2-2; 8 bases align to TRBD1. In germline, CDR1 is SGHVS, CDR2 FNYEAQ. This CDR3 spans 15 amino acids. Trimming removed 3 bases from V and 7 bases from J; junction bases left unmatched: 7. The variable domain in full, completed from reference TRBV7-6 and TRBJ2-2, reads GAGVSQSPRYKVTKRGQDVALRCDPISGHVSLYWYRQALGQGPEFLTYFNYEAQQDKSGLPNDRFSAERPEGSISTLTIQRTEQRDSAMYRCASSFQTGAGGELFFGEGSRLTVL.

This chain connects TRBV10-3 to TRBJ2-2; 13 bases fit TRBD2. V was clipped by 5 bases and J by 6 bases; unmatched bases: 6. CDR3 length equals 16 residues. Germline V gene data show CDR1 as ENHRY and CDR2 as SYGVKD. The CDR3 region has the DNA TGTGCCATCAGTCCCACTAGCGGGAGGGATGCCGGGGAGCTGTTTTTT. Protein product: CAISPTSGRDAGELFF.

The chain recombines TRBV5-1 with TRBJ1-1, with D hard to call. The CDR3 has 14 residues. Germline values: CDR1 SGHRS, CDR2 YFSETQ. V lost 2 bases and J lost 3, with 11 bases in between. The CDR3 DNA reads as TGCGCCAGCAGCTTTACGTCAGTCTACACTGAAGCTTTCTTT. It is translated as CASSFTSVYTEAFF.

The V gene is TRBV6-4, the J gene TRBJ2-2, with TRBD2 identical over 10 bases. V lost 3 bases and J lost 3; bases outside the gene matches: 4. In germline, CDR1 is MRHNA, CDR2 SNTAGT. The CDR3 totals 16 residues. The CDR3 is CASSDSAGGHTGELFF. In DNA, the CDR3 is TGTGCCAGCAGTGATTCAGCGGGAGGGCACACCGGGGAGCTGTTTTTT.

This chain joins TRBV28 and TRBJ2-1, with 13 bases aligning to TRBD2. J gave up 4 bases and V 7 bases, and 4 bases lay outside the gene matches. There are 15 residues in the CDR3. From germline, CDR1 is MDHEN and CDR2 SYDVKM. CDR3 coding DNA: TGTGCCAGCACTCCGGGACTAGCGGGGTACAATGAGCAGTTCTTC. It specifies CASTPGLAGYNEQFF. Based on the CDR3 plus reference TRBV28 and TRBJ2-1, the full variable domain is DVKVTQSSRYLVKRTGEKVFLECVQDMDHENMFWYRQDPGLGLRLIYFSYDVKMKEKGDIPEGYSVSREKKERFSLILESASTNQTSMYLCASTPGLAGYNEQFFGPGTRLTVL.

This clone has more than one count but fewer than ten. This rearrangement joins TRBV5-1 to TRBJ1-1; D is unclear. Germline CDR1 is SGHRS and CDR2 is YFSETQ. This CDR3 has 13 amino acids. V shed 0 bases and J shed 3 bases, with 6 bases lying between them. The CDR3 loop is CASSLARDTEAFF. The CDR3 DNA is TGCGCCAGCAGCTTGGCTAGGGACACTGAAGCTTTCTTT.

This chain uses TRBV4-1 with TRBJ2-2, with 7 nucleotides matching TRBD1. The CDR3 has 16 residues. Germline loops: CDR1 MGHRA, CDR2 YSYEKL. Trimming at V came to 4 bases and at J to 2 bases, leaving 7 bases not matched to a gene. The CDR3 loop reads CASSPRDSLNTGELFF. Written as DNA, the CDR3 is TGCGCCAGCAGCCCCCGGGACAGCCTTAACACCGGGGAGCTGTTTTTT.

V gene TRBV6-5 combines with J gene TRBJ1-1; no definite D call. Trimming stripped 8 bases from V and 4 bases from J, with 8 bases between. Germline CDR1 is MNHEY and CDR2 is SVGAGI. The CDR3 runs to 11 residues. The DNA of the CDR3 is TGTGCCAGCGAAAAGGGCACTGAAGCTTTCTTT. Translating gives CASEKGTEAFF.

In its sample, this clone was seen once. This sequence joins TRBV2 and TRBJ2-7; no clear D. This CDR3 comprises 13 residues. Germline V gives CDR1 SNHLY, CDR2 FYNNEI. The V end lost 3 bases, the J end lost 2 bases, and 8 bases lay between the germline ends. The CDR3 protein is CASSDRETYEQYF. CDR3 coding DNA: TGTGCCAGCAGTGATCGCGAGACCTACGAGCAGTACTTC.

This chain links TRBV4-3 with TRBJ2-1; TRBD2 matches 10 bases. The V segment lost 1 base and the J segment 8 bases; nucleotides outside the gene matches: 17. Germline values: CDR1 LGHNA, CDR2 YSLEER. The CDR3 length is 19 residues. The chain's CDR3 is CASSQASSGRSPPGYEQFF. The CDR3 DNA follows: TGCGCCAGCAGCCAAGCGTCTAGCGGGAGATCCCCCCCAGGATATGAGCAGTTCTTC.

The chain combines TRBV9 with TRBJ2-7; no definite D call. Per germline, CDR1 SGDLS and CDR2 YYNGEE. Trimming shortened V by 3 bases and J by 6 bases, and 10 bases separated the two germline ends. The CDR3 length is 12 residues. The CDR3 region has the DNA TGTGCCAGCAGCGCAAGCTTGGTCGAGCAGTACTTC. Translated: CASSASLVEQYF.

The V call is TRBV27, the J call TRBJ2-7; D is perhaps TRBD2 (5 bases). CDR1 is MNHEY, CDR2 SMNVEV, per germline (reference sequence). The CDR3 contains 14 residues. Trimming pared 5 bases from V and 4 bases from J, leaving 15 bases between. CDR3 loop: CASSPRRSGYEQYF. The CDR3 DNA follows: TGTGCCAGCAGTCCGAGGAGGAGTGGGTACGAGCAGTACTTC.

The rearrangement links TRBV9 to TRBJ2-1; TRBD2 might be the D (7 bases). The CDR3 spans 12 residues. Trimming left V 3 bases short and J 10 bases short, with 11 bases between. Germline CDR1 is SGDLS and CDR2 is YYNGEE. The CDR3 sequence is CASSASGGEQFF. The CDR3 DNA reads TGTGCCAGCAGCGCGTCGGGGGGCGAGCAGTTCTTC.

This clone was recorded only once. CDR3 sequence (DNA): TGTGCCAGTAACTCCCCCCCTTTGGAGACCCAGTACTTC. Residues: CASNSPPLETQYF. V usage is TRBV19 and J usage is TRBJ2-5; D is undetermined. Germline CDR1 LNHDA, CDR2 SQIVND (reference sequence). The V gene lost 7 bases and the J gene lost 5 bases, with 14 bases spanning the gap. The CDR3 has 13 amino acids.

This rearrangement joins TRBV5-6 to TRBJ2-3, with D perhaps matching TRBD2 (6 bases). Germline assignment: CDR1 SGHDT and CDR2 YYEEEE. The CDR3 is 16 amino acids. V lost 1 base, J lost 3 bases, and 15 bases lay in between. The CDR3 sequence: CASSLWSVGSTDTQYF. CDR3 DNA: TGTGCCAGCAGCTTGTGGTCGGTCGGGAGTACAGATACGCAGTATTTT.

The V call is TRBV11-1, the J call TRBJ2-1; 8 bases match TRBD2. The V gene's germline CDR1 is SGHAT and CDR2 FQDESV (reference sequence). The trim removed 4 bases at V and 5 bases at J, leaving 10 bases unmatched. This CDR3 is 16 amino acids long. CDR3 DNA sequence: TGTGCCAGCAGCTCACGAGCGGGAGCACCCCACAATGAGCAGTTCTTC. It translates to CASSSRAGAPHNEQFF.

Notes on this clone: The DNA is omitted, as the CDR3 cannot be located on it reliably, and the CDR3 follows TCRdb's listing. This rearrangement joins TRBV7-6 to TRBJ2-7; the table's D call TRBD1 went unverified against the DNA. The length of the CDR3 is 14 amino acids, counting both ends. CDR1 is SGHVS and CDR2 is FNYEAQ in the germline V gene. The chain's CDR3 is CASSLVVGQGSPYF.

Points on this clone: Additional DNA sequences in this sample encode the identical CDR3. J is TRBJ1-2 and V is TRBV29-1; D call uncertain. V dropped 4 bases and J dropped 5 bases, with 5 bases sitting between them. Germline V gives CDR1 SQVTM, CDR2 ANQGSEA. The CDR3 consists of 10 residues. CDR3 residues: CSVGNYGYTF. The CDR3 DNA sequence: TGCAGCGTTGGGAATTATGGCTACACCTTC.

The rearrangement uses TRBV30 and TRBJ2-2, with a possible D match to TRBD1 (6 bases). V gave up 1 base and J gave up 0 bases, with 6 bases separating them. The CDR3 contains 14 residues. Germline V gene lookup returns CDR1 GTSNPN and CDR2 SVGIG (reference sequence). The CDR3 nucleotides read TGTGCCTGGAGTGGGACAGCGAACACCGGGGAGCTGTTTTTT. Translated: CAWSGTANTGELFF.

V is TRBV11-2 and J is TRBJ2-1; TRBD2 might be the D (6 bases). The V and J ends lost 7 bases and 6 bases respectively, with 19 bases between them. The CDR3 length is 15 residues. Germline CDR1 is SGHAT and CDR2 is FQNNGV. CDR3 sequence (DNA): TGTGCCAGCACACTCTCCGGGAGTGAGGGCAATGAGCAGTTCTTC. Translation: CASTLSGSEGNEQFF.

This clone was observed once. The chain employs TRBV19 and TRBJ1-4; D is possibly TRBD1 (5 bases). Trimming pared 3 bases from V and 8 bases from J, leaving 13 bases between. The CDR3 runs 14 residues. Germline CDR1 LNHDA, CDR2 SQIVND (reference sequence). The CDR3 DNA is TGTGCCAGTAGTATTTGGGGCAGGACGGAAAAACTGTTTTTT. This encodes CASSIWGRTEKLFF.

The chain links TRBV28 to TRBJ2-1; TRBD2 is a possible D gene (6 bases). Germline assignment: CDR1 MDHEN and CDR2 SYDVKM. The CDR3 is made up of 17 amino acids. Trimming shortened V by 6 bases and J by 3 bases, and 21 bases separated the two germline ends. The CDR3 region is CASSPGTAREYYNEQFF. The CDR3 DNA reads TGTGCCAGCAGCCCGGGGACTGCCCGGGAATACTACAATGAGCAGTTCTTC. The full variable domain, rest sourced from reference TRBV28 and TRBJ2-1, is DVKVTQSSRYLVKRTGEKVFLECVQDMDHENMFWYRQDPGLGLRLIYFSYDVKMKEKGDIPEGYSVSREKKERFSLILESASTNQTSMYLCASSPGTAREYYNEQFFGPGTRLTVL.

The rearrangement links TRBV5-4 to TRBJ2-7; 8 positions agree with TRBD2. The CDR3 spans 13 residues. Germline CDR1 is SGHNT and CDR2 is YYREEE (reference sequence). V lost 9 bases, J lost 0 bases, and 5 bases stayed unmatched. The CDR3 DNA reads TGTGCCACCCGGGGGGGCGACTCCTACGAGCAGTACTTC. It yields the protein CATRGGDSYEQYF.

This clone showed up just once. CDR3: CASSYGQPLTQAFF. The CDR3 nucleotides read TGTGCCAGCTCTTATGGACAACCCCTAACCCAAGCTTTCTTT. This sequence joins TRBV7-9 and TRBJ1-1, with D perhaps matching TRBD1 (5 bases). This CDR3 has 14 residues. Trimming removed 8 bases from V and 9 bases from J, with 22 bases in between. Germline lookup yields CDR1 SEHNR and CDR2 FQNEAQ (reference sequence).

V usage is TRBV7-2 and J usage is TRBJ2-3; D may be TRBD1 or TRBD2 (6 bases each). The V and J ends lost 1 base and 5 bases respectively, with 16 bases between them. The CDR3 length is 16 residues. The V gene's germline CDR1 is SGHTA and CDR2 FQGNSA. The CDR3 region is CASSLVGGGAGDTQYF. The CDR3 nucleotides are TGTGCCAGCAGCTTAGTGGGGGGCGGGGCCGGAGATACGCAGTATTTT.

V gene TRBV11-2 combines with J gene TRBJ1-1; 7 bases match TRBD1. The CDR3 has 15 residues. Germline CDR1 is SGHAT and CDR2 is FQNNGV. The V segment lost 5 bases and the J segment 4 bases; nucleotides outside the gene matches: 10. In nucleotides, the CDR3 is TGTGCCAGCAGCGAGAGAACAGGGGTGGGCACTGAAGCTTTCTTT. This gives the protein CASSERTGVGTEAFF.

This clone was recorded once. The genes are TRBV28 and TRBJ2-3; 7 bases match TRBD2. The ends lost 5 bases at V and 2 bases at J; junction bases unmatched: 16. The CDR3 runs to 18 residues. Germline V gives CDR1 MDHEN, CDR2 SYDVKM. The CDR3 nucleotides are TGTGCCAGCAGTCTCCCCTCTAGCGGAGTTAGTCCCACAGATACGCAGTATTTT. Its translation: CASSLPSSGVSPTDTQYF.

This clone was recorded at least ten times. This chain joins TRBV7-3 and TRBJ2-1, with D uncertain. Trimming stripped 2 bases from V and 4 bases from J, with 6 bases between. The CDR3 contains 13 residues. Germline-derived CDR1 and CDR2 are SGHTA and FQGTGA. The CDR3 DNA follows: TGTGCCAGCAGCTTAGAGCAGTACAATGAGCAGTTCTTC. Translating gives CASSLEQYNEQFF.

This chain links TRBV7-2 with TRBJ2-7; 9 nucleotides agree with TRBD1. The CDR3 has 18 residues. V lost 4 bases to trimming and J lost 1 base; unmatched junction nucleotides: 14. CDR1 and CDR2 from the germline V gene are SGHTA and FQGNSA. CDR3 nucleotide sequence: TGTGCCAGCAGCTCCGGAGTAATCGGGACAGGGCCTTCCTACGAGCAGTACTTC. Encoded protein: CASSSGVIGTGPSYEQYF.

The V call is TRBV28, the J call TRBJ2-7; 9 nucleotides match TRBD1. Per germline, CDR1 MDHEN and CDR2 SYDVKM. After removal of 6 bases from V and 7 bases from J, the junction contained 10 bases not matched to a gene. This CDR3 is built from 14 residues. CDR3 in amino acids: CASRGDRALGEQYF. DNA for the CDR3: TGTGCCAGCAGGGGGGACAGGGCACTCGGGGAGCAGTACTTC. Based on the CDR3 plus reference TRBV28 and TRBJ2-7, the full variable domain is DVKVTQSSRYLVKRTGEKVFLECVQDMDHENMFWYRQDPGLGLRLIYFSYDVKMKEKGDIPEGYSVSREKKERFSLILESASTNQTSMYLCASRGDRALGEQYFGPGTRLTVT.

The CDR3 nucleotides read TGTGCCAGTAGTATAGCGAGCGGAGCCTACAATGAGCAGTTCTTC. Its protein is CASSIASGAYNEQFF. The chain combines TRBV19 with TRBJ2-1; possibly TRBD2 for D (5 bases). CDR1 LNHDA and CDR2 SQIVND come from the germline V gene (reference sequence). V lost 1 base, J lost 2 bases, and 9 bases lay in between. This CDR3 contains 15 residues.

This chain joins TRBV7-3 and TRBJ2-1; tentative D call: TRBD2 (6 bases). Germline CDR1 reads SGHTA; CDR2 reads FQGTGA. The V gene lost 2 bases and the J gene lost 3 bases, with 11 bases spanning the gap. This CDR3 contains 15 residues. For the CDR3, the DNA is TGTGCCAGCAGCTTAGACGGGAGACTCTACAATGAGCAGTTCTTC. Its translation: CASSLDGRLYNEQFF. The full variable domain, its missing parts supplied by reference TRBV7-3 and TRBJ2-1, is GAGVSQTPSNKVTEKGKYVELRCDPISGHTALYWYRQSLGQGPEFLIYFQGTGAADDSGLPNDRFFAVRPEGSVSTLKIQRTERGDSAVYLCASSLDGRLYNEQFFGPGTRLTVL.